A single sample gave rise to the 15 T cell receptor beta chains below, sequenced in a study of T cell clonotyping in hematopoietic cell transplantation. As to time point: recipient sample about 28 days before transplant, after cytoreduction. Generated by immunoSEQ multiplex PCR, the TCRdb table keeps only in-frame clones and is missing some. Among tens of thousands of clones, roughly 82% were seen once, and the ten largest hold 24%. The input for sequencing was peripheral blood mononuclear cells, taken before stem cell transplant. These receptors were obtained from a woman aged 60-75 years with acute myeloid leukemia. Some clones in this sample may be carry-over from other donors' samples.

This clone was detected only once. CDR3 amino acids: CASSIGGTDNYGYTF. DNA of the CDR3: TGTGCCAGTAGTATAGGAGGGACAGACAACTATGGCTACACCTTC. The J gene is TRBJ1-2, the V gene TRBV19; the match to TRBD1 covers 7 bases. Germline trimming cut 1 base from V and 2 bases from J; bases unmatched to any gene: 4. The CDR3 length is 15 residues. Germline values: CDR1 LNHDA, CDR2 SQIVND (reference sequence).

The rearrangement links TRBV7-2 to TRBJ2-6; 9 bases align to TRBD1. This CDR3 has 19 amino acids. V was clipped by 4 bases and J by 0 bases; unmatched bases: 10. The germline V gene has CDR1 SGHTA and CDR2 FQGNSA. The CDR3 sequence: CASSSSGTGRVSGANVLTF. CDR3 coding DNA: TGTGCCAGCAGCTCCTCCGGGACAGGGCGTGTCTCTGGGGCCAACGTCCTGACTTTC. Combining the CDR3 with reference TRBV7-2 and TRBJ2-6 gives the whole variable domain GAGVSQSPSNKVTEKGKDVELRCDPISGHTALYWYRQSLGQGLEFLIYFQGNSAPDKSGLPSDRFSAERTGGSVSTLTIQRTQQEDSAVYLCASSSSGTGRVSGANVLTFGAGSRLTVL.

This clone showed up just a few times. The chain joins TRBV5-1 to TRBJ1-2, with 8 positions matching TRBD1. This CDR3 has 13 amino acids. Germline values: CDR1 SGHRS, CDR2 YFSETQ. J was trimmed by 6 bases and V by 4 bases; bases with no gene match: 5. The CDR3 region is CASSQATGDGYTF. CDR3 DNA: TGCGCCAGCAGCCAAGCGACAGGGGATGGCTACACCTTC.

V and J are TRBV7-2 and TRBJ2-3, with D tentatively TRBD1 (6 bases). CDR3 length equals 15 residues. The germline CDR1 and CDR2 sequences are SGHTA and FQGNSA. V lost 3 bases, J lost 1 base, and 11 bases lay in between. CDR3 nucleotides: TGTGCCAGCAGCTTGGTGGGACAAGGCACAGATACGCAGTATTTT. This gives the protein CASSLVGQGTDTQYF.

The CDR3 region has the DNA TGTGCCAGCAGCCTCCGACAGACCGGGGCCAACGTCCTGACTTTC. It translates to CASSLRQTGANVLTF. V gene TRBV5-6 combines with J gene TRBJ2-6, with D possibly being TRBD1 (5 bases). The V end lost 4 bases, the J end lost 4 bases, and 12 bases lay between the germline ends. This CDR3 spans 15 amino acids. The germline gives CDR1 SGHDT, CDR2 YYEEEE.

This chain links TRBV7-2 with TRBJ2-7; a possible D gene is TRBD2 (5 bases). This CDR3 region has 14 residues. CDR1 SGHTA and CDR2 FQGNSA come from the germline V gene. V dropped 7 bases and J dropped 0 bases, with 13 bases sitting between them. This CDR3 reads CASTQPGSSYEQYF. CDR3 DNA: TGTGCCAGCACACAACCTGGGAGCTCCTACGAGCAGTACTTC.

The chain is built from TRBV5-1 and TRBJ2-1; D perhaps matches TRBD2 (5 bases). V lost 4 bases, J lost 10 bases, and 21 bases lay in between. The CDR3 is made up of 15 amino acids. The germline V gene encodes CDR1 SGHRS and CDR2 YFSETQ. Here the CDR3 reads CASSDEWRSVTEQFF. The CDR3 region has the DNA TGCGCCAGCAGCGATGAATGGCGTAGCGTTACGGAGCAGTTCTTC.

The gene calls are TRBV29-1 and TRBJ1-1, with D hard to call. CDR1 SQVTM and CDR2 ANQGSEA come from the germline V gene. The CDR3 length is 13 residues. The ends were cut back, 1 base at V and 6 bases at J, with 12 bases in the middle. This chain's CDR3 is CSVEGLVPSEAFF. CDR3 coding DNA: TGCAGCGTTGAAGGATTAGTGCCCTCTGAAGCTTTCTTT. The variable domain in full, with the rest retrieved from reference TRBV29-1 and TRBJ1-1, is SAVISQKPSRDICQRGTSLTIQCQVDSQVTMMFWYRQQPGQSLTLIATANQGSEATYESGFVIDKFPISRPNLTFSTLTVSNMSPEDSSIYLCSVEGLVPSEAFFGQGTRLTVV.

This clone is deemed medium-sized (0.01 to 0.1%). Other nucleotide sequences in the sample specify the same CDR3. The V call is TRBV28, the J call TRBJ2-7; TRBD2 might be the D (6 bases). The CDR3 sequence is 14 residues long. V lost 5 bases and J lost 2, with 13 bases in between. CDR1 and CDR2 (germline): MDHEN, SYDVKM. The CDR3 is CASSPGTGAYEQYF. In nucleotides, the CDR3 is TGTGCCAGCAGTCCCGGGACGGGAGCCTACGAGCAGTACTTC.

By share of the sample, this clone is medium-sized (0.01 to 0.1%). The chain recombines TRBV19 with TRBJ1-2; no clear D. Trimming cost V 1 base and J 3 bases, with 9 bases left between them. The CDR3 length is 14 residues. Germline lookup yields CDR1 LNHDA and CDR2 SQIVND (reference sequence). In nucleotides, the CDR3 is TGTGCCAGTAGTATAGCCGGGGTTGACTATGGCTACACCTTC. Amino acid sequence: CASSIAGVDYGYTF.

This chain links TRBV27 with TRBJ2-7; tentatively, D is TRBD2 (7 bases). Trimming stripped 2 bases from V and 6 bases from J, with 11 bases between. Germline V gene sequence: CDR1 MNHEY, CDR2 SMNVEV (reference sequence). This CDR3 comprises 13 residues. CDR3 region: CASSLRGGIEQYF. As DNA, the CDR3 is TGTGCCAGCAGTTTAAGGGGGGGCATCGAGCAGTACTTC.

This chain uses TRBV10-3 with TRBJ2-5; D tentatively fits TRBD1 or TRBD2 (7 bases each). Trimming stripped 3 bases from V and 4 bases from J, with 12 bases between. This CDR3 comprises 14 residues. Germline V gene sequence: CDR1 ENHRY, CDR2 SYGVKD. CDR3: CAISDARGGETQYF. In DNA, the CDR3 is TGTGCCATCAGTGATGCCAGGGGGGGAGAGACCCAGTACTTC.

This clone has only a few counts. The genes are TRBV6-5 and TRBJ1-6; the match to TRBD1 covers 8 bases. CDR3 length equals 15 residues. With 6 bases clipped from V and 6 bases from J, the junction kept 7 bases outside the gene matches. CDR1 is MNHEY, CDR2 SVGAGI, per germline. The DNA of the CDR3 is TGTGCCAGCAGAGGCACACAGGGGGGTAATTCACCCCTCCACTTT. This sequence encodes CASRGTQGGNSPLHF.

The V call is TRBV7-2, the J call TRBJ1-5; D remains unclear. The length of the CDR3 is 13 residues. Germline V CDR1 and CDR2: SGHTA, FQGNSA. With 5 bases removed from V and 3 bases from J, the gap between germline ends came to 8 bases. DNA for the CDR3: TGTGCCAGCAGCCGACAAAACAATCAGCCCCAGCATTTT. It codes for CASSRQNNQPQHF.

This CDR3 is CASSEQTGGYEQYF. The CDR3 DNA reads TGTGCCAGCAGTGAGCAGACAGGGGGCTACGAGCAGTACTTC. The V call is TRBV25-1, the J call TRBJ2-7, with 9 bases that match TRBD1. V lost 3 bases, J lost 3 bases, and 3 bases stayed unmatched. The CDR3 has 14 amino acids. Germline V lookup: CDR1 MGHDK, CDR2 SYGVNS.